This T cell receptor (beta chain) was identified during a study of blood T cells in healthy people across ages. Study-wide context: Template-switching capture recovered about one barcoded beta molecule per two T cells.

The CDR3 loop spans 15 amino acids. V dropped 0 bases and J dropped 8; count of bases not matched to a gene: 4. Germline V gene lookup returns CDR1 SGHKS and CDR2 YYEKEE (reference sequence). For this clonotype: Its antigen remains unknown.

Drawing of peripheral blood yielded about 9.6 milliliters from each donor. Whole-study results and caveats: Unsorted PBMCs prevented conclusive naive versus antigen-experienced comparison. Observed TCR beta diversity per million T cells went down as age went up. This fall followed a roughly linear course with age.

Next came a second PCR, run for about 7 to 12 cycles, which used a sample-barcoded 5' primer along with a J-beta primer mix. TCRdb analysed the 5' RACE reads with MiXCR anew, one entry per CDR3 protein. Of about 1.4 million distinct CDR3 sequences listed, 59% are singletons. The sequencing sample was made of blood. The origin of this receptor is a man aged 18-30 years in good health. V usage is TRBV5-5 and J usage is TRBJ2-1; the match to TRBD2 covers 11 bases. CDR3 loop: CASSLGTSGRYEQFF. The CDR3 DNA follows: TGTGCCAGCAGCTTGGGAACTAGCGGGAGATATGAGCAGTTCTTC.